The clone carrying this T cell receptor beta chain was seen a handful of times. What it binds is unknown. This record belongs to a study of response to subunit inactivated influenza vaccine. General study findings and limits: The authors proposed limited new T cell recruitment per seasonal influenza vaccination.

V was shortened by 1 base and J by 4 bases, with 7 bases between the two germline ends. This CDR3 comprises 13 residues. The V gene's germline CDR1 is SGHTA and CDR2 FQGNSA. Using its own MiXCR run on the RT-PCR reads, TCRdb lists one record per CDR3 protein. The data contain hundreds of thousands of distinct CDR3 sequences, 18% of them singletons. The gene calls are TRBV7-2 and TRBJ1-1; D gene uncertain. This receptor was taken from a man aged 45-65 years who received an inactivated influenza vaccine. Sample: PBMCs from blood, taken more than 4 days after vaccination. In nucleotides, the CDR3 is TGTGCCAGCAGCTTAGGGGTGGTCACTGAAGCTTTCTTT. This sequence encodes CASSLGVVTEAFF. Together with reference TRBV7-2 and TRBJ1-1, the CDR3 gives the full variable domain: GAGVSQSPSNKVTEKGKDVELRCDPISGHTALYWYRQSLGQGLEFLIYFQGNSAPDKSGLPSDRFSAERTGGSVSTLTIQRTQQEDSAVYLCASSLGVVTEAFFGQGTRLTVV.